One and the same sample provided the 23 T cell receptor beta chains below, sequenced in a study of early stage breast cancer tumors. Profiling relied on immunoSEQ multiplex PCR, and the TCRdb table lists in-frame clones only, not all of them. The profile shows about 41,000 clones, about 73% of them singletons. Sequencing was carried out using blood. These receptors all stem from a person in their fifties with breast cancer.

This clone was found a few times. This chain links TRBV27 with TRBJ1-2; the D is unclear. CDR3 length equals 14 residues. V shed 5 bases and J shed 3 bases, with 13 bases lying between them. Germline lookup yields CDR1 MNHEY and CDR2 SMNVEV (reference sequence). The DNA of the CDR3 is TGTGCCAGCAGTAGCGGACGGCTTGACTATGGCTACACCTTC. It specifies CASSSGRLDYGYTF.

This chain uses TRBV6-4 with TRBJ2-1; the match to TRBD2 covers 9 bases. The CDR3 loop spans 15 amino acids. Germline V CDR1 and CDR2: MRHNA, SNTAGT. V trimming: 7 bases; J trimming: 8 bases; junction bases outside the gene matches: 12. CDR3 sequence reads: CASKVDSGRTDEQFF. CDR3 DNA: TGTGCCAGCAAGGTGGACAGCGGGAGGACCGATGAGCAGTTCTTC.

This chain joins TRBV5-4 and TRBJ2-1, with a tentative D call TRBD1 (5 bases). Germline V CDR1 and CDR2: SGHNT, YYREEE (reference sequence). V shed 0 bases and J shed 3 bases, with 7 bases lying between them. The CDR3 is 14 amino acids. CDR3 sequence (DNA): TGTGCCAGCAGCTTGGAAGGGGACTACAATGAGCAGTTCTTC. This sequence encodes CASSLEGDYNEQFF. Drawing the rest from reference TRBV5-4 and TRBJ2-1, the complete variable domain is ETGVTQSPTHLIKTRGQQVTLRCSSQSGHNTVSWYQQALGQGPQFIFQYYREEENGRGNFPPRFSGLQFPNYSSELNVNALELDDSALYLCASSLEGDYNEQFFGPGTRLTVL.

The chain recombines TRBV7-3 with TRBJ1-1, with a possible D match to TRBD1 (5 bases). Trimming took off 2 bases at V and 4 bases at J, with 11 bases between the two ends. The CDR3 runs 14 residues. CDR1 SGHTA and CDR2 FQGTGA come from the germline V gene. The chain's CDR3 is CASSLHGGGTEAFF. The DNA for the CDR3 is TGTGCCAGCAGCTTACATGGGGGAGGCACTGAAGCTTTCTTT.

CDR3 sequence: CASGLVWGVQGAGNSPLHF. DNA for the CDR3: TGTGCTAGTGGTTTGGTTTGGGGGGTACAGGGGGCCGGTAATTCACCCCTCCACTTT. The rearrangement joins TRBV12-5 to TRBJ1-6; TRBD1 agrees at 9 bases. There are 19 residues in the CDR3. The germline V gene has CDR1 LGHNT and CDR2 FRNRAP. After removal of 0 bases from V and 6 bases from J, the junction contained 12 bases not matched to a gene. Full variable domain (outside the CDR3, taken from reference TRBV12-5 and TRBJ1-6): DARVTQTPRHKVTEMGQEVTMRCQPILGHNTVFWYRQTMMQGLELLAYFRNRAPLDDSGMPKDRFSAEMPDATLATLKIQPSEPRDSAVYFCASGLVWGVQGAGNSPLHFGNGTRLTVT.

CDR3 amino acids: CASSVALGGGTDTQYF. CDR3 bases: TGTGCCAGCAGCGTAGCGCTAGGGGGTGGCACAGATACGCAGTATTTT. The chain combines TRBV9 with TRBJ2-3, with a tentative D call TRBD1 (6 bases). V dropped 0 bases and J dropped 1 base, with 12 bases sitting between them. The CDR3 has 16 amino acids. CDR1 and CDR2 from the germline V gene are SGDLS and YYNGEE.

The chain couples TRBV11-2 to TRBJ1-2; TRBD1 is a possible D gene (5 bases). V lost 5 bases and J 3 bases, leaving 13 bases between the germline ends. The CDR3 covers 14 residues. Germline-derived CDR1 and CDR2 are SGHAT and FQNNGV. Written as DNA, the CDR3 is TGTGCCAGCAGCCGAAACAGCAGGGACTATGGCTACACCTTC. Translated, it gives CASSRNSRDYGYTF.

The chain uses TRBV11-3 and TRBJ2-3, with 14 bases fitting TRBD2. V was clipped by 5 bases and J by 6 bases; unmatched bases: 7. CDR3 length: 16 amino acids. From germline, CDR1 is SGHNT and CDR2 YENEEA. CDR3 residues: CASSPGLAGVADTQYF. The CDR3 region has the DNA TGTGCCAGCAGCCCGGGACTAGCGGGAGTTGCGGATACGCAGTATTTT.

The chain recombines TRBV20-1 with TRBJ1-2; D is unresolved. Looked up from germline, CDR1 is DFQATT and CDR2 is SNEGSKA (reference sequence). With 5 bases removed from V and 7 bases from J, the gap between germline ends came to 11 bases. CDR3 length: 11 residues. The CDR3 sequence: CSAPHGVGYTF. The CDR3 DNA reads TGCAGTGCTCCCCACGGGGTTGGCTACACCTTC.

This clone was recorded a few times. The CDR3 DNA reads TGTGCCAGCAGTCTAGACAGGGTAGTTAATGAGCAGTTCTTC. Protein sequence: CASSLDRVVNEQFF. This chain joins TRBV28 and TRBJ2-1; 7 nucleotides agree with TRBD1. The CDR3 is 14 residues long. CDR1 is MDHEN and CDR2 is SYDVKM in the germline V gene. The V and J ends lost 5 bases and 7 bases, in that order; junction bases with no gene match: 8.

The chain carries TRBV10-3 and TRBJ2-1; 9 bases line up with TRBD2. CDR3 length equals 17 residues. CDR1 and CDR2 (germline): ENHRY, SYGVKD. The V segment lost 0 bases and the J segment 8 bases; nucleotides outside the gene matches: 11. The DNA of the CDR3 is TGTGCCATCAGTGAGTCGGGTGTGTCTAGCGGGAACGATGAGCAGTTCTTC. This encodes CAISESGVSSGNDEQFF.

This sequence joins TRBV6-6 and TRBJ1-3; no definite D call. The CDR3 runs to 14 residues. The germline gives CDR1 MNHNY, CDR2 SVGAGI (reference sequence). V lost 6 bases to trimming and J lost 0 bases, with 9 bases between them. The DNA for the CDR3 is TGTGCCAGCAGCCGACGGGGCTCTGGAAACACCATATATTTT. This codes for CASSRRGSGNTIYF.

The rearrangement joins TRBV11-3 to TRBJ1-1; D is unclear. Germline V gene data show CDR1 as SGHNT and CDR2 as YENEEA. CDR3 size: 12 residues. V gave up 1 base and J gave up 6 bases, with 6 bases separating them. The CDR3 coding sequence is TGTGCCAGCAGCTTAGGCCGGTCTGAAGCTTTCTTT. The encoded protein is CASSLGRSEAFF. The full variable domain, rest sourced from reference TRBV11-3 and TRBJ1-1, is EAGVVQSPRYKIIEKKQPVAFWCNPISGHNTLYWYLQNLGQGPELLIRYENEEAVDDSQLPKDRFSAERLKGVDSTLKIQPAELGDSAVYLCASSLGRSEAFFGQGTRLTVV.

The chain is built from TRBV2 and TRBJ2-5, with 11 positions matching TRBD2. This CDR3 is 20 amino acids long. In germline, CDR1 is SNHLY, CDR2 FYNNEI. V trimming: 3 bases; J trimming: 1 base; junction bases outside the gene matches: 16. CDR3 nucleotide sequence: TGTGCCAGCAGTGATTTCACAGGGGAAGCTAGCGGGAGGCTCCAAGAGACCCAGTACTTC. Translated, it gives CASSDFTGEASGRLQETQYF.

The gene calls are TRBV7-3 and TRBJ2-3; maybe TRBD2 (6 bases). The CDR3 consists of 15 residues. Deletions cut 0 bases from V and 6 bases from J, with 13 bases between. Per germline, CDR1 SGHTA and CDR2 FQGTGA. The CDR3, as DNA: TGTGCCAGCAGCTTAACGGGAGGTTACCGGGATACGCAGTATTTT. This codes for CASSLTGGYRDTQYF. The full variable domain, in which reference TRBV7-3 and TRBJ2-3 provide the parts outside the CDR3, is GAGVSQTPSNKVTEKGKYVELRCDPISGHTALYWYRQSLGQGPEFLIYFQGTGAADDSGLPNDRFFAVRPEGSVSTLKIQRTERGDSAVYLCASSLTGGYRDTQYFGPGTRLTVL.

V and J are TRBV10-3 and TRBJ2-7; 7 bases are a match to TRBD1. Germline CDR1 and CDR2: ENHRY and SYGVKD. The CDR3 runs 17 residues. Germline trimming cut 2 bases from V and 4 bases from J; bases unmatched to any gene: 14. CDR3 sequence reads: CAISEPLSRDSLYEQYF. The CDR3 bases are TGTGCCATCAGTGAGCCTCTTTCTCGGGACAGCCTATACGAGCAGTACTTC.

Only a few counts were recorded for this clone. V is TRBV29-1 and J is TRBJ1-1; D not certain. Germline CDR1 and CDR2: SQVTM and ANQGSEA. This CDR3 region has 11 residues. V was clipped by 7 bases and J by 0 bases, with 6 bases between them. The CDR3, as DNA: TGCAGCGGCAGGATGAACACTGAAGCTTTCTTT. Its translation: CSGRMNTEAFF.

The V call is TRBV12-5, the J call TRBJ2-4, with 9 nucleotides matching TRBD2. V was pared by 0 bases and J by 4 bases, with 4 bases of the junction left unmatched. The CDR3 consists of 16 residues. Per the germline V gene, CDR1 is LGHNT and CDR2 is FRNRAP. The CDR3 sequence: CASGLVDGLAKNIQYF. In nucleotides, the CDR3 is TGTGCTAGTGGTTTGGTAGATGGACTAGCGAAAAACATTCAGTACTTC.

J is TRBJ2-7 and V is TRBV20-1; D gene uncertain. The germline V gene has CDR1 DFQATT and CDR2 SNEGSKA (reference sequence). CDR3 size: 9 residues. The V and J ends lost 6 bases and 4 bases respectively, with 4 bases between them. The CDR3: CSARYEQYF. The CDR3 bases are TGCAGTGCCCGTTACGAGCAGTACTTC.

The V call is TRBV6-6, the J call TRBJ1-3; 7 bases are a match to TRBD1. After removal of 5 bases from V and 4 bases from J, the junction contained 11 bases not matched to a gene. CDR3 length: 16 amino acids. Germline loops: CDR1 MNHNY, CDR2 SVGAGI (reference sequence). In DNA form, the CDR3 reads TGTGCCAGCAGTCTGAGACAGGGAGAGAGCGGAAACACCATATATTTT. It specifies CASSLRQGESGNTIYF.

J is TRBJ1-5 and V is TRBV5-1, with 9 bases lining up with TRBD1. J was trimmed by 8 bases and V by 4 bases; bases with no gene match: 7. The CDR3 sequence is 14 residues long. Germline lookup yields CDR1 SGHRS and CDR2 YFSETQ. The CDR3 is CASSPGTGREPQHF. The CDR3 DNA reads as TGCGCCAGCAGCCCGGGGACAGGGCGAGAGCCCCAGCATTTT.

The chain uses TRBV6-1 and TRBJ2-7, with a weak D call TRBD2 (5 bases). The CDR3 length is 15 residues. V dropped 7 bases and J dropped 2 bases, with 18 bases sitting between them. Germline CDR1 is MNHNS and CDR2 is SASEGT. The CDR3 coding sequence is TGTGCCAGCAATACGTGGGGTAGCGTAGCCTACGAGCAGTACTTC. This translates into CASNTWGSVAYEQYF.

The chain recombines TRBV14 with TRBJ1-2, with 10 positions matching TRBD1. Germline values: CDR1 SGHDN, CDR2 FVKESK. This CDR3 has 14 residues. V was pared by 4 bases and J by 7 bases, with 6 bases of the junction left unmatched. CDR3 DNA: TGTGCCAGCAGCCTACCCGGGACAGGGGTTGGCTACACCTTC. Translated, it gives CASSLPGTGVGYTF.